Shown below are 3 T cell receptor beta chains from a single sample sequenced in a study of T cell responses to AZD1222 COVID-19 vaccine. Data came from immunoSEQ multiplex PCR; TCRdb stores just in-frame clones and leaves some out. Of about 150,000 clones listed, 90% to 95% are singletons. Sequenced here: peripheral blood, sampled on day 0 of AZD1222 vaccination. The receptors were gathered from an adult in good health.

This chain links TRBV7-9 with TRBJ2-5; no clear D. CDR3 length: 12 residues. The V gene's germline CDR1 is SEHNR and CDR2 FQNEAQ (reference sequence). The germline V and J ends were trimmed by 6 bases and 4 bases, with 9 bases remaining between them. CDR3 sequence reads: CASSLRVETQYF. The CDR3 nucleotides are TGTGCCAGCAGTCTTAGGGTAGAGACCCAGTACTTC.

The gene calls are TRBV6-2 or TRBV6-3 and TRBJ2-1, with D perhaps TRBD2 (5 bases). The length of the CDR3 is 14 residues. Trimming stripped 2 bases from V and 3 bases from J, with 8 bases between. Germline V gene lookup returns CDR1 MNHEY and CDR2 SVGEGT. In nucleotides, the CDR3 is TGTGCCAGCAGTTACCCCGGGATCTACAATGAGCAGTTCTTC. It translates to CASSYPGIYNEQFF.

Here the CDR3 reads CASAGWGDTQYF. For the CDR3, the DNA is TGTGCCAGCGCAGGGTGGGGAGATACGCAGTATTTT. J is TRBJ2-3 and V is TRBV9, with a weak D call TRBD1 (5 bases). Looked up from germline, CDR1 is SGDLS and CDR2 is YYNGEE. The germline V and J ends were trimmed by 7 bases and 5 bases, with 11 bases remaining between them. CDR3 length: 12 residues. Full variable domain (outside the CDR3, taken from reference TRBV9 and TRBJ2-3): DSGVTQTPKHLITATGQRVTLRCSPRSGDLSVYWYQQSLDQGLQFLIQYYNGEERAKGNILERFSAQQFPDLHSELNLSSLELGDSALYFCASAGWGDTQYFGPGTRLTVL.